This TCR beta chain comes out of a study of beta chain features in type 1 diabetes (dated by TCRdb to 2016 to 2019). A note on the overall study: Patients and healthy donors did not differ in mean age, gender distribution, total cell number or subset yield. Regulatory and stem cell-like memory subsets were isolated from only 8 patients and roughly eight healthy donors, whereas naive and central memory subsets came from all 30 or so donors. A total of some 100,000,000 sorted cells were examined across all samples, and a strong correlation was observed between cell number per subset and RNA yield. In the study, recently diagnosed type 1 diabetes patients and matched healthy donors were compared on the TCRB repertoires of their sorted circulating CD4+ T cell subsets. What the study reported, not specific to this receptor: PCR might favor shorter templates, but patient and control samples were amplified and corrected together, so any skew would affect both groups equally. At VDJ recombination sites, type 1 diabetes patients had fewer insertions and more deleted nucleotides, which implies abnormalities in thymic rearrangement. Because cDNA was sequenced instead of genomic DNA, activated cells with high expression could be over-represented, although the groups did not differ in activation or CD3 levels. The naive, central memory and regulatory TCRB repertoires appeared to resemble one another more closely among patients than among healthy donors. Because the HLA sub-analyses included only small numbers of individuals, any influence of HLA type on TCRB rearrangement was left unresolved. A moderate but significant shortening of TCRB CDR3 length was observed in type 1 diabetes patients in all four CD4+ subsets.

This clone has just a few counts. Which antigen it targets is not known. No quality values exist for individual bases; no much larger clone is one base distant. Each donor gave one peripheral blood draw, approximately 100 mL on average, collected into heparinised tubes. A BD FACSAria II was used to sort naive, central memory, regulatory and stem cell-like memory CD4+ T cells with a panel that included CD45RO, CCR7, CD25, CD127, CD95 and CD27. Every sorted population had a purity above 95%. PBMCs were isolated right away by Lymphoprep density gradient centrifugation and were stained directly, without culture. So that batch effects would be minimized, each experiment stained and sorted samples in pairs, pairing one healthy donor with one patient. All of the isolated RNA was reverse transcribed with the High Capacity cDNA Reverse Transcription Kit, so expressed TCRB transcripts were sequenced. Deep immunoSEQ sequencing was performed on naive, central memory and regulatory T cell samples, with an average of roughly 3.6 million total reads per sample. Sorted cells were lysed in RLT buffer, and RNA was extracted using DNase-treated RNeasy Micro or Mini kits according to cell number. To prevent cross-contamination, each cell subset was processed individually, whereas patient and healthy donor samples were processed jointly. The immunoSEQ multiplex PCR was used to amplify TCRB sequences from cDNA, yielding 87-bp fragments that span the CDR3 region. The amplicons were sequenced using the Illumina HiSeq platform. The authors' pipeline ran thus. Synthetic template baselines were used to correct PCR bias computationally, reads within Hamming distance 2 were collapsed, and singletons that could not be merged were discarded. By aligning reads against IMGT, V, D and J genes, CDR3 length, and insertions or deletions at six rearrangement sites were assigned. Within each subset, clonotype counts were normalized to sorted cell number, and only after that were true diversity and Gini coefficients computed with the tcR R package. The overlap coefficient, calculated on TCRB nucleotide sequences, was used to measure repertoire sharing. Sourced from immuneACCESS, this table was stored by TCRdb with only in-frame sequences that have V and J called. A share of the clones is absent; for the studies checked, an unresolved V gene accounts for under half, and the remainder has no known explanation. The V and J calls and clone size are taken from that table; D and trimming were inferred from the DNA. The sample includes fewer than 400,000 clones, with about a tenth observed a single time. The ten biggest clones cover about 1% of the sample.

For CDR1 and CDR2, the germline V gene (reference sequence) lists MNHEY and SMNVEV. V loses 6 bases, J loses 0 bases, and the germline ends lie 6 bases apart. The CDR3 contains 14 residues, cysteine and phenylalanine counted. The only DNA kept is the CDR3, 42 bases in frame from the first base. Sequenced: central memory CD4+ T cells from blood. This TCR came from a young man with type 1 diabetes. The sequence links TRBV27 to TRBJ2-6, with the D gene uncertain. Here is the DNA: TGTGCCAGCAGACGAGACTCTGGGGCCAACGTCCTGACTTTC. This translates into CASRRDSGANVLTF.